This TCR beta chain was captured in a study of blood T cell repertoires in COVID-19. Study-wide context: The study drew acute and convalescent COVID-19 samples from the United States, Italy and Spain.

The CDR3 length is 13 residues. The germline V gene has CDR1 MNHEY and CDR2 SVGAGI. Trimming cost V 5 bases and J 8 bases, with 15 bases left between them. As processed by the authors: Nucleated cell counts were estimated from reference gene primer amplification. Method: immunoSEQ multiplex PCR; TCRdb's copy keeps in-frame clones and lacks some. For V, J and clone size, that table is used; D and trimming come from the DNA. Of 350,000 to 500,000 clones detected, about 90% appear once; the ten largest clones hold around 0.92%. This clone was seen a single time. Sequenced material: peripheral blood. The receptor was isolated from a man between 18 and 35 years old with COVID-19, enrolled during active disease. The rearrangement joins TRBV6-5 to TRBJ1-2; perhaps TRBD1 as D (6 bases). The CDR3 sequence is CASSPRGDGGYTF. CDR3 DNA: TGTGCCAGCAGTCCCAGGGGAGACGGCGGCTACACCTTC.